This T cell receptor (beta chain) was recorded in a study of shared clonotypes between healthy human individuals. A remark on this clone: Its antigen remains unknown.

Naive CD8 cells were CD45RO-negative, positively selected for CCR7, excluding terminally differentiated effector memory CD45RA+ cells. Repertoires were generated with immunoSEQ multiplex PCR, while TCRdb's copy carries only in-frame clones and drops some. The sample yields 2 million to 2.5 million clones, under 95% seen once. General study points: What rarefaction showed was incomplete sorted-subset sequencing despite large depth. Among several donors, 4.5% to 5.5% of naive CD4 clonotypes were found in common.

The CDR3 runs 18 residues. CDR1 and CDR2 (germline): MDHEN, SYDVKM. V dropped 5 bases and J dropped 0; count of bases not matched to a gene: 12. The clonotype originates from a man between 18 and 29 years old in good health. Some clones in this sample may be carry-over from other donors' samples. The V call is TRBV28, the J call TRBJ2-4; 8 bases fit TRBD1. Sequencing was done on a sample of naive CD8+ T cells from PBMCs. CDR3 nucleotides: TGTGCCAGCAGTCCGTCCCGGGACAGGAACCTAGCCAAAAACATTCAGTACTTC. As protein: CASSPSRDRNLAKNIQYF.